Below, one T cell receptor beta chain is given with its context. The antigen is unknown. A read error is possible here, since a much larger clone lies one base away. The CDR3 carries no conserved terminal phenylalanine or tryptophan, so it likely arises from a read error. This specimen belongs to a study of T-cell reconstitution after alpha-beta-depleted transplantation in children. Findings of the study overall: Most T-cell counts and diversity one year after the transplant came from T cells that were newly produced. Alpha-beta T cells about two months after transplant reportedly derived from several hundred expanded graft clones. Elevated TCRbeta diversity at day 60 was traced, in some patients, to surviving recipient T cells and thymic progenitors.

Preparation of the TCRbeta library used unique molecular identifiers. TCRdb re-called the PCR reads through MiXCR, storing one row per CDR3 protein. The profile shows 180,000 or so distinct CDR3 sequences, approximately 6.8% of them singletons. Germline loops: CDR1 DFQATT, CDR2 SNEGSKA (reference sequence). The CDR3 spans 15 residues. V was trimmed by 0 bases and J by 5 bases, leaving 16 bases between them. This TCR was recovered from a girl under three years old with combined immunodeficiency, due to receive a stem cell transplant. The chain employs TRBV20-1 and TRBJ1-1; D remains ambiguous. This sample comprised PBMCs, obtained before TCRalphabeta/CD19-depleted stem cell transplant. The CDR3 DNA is TGCAGTGCTAGAGAAAAGCCAAATGGGTGGACTGAAGCTTTCTGT. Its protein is CSAREKPNGWTEAFC.